The 19 T cell receptor beta chains below all came from one sample that was sequenced in a study of CD8 T cells in ankylosing spondylitis. MiXCR was run by TCRdb on the 5' RACE reads, yielding one entry per CDR3 protein. The sample yields over 110,000 distinct CDR3 sequences, approximately 9.2% seen once. Sequenced material: synovial fluid, either unsorted or a sorted T cell fraction (not recorded which). These receptor sequences come from a male donor with ankylosing spondylitis.

This clonotype was seen at least ten times. V is TRBV5-1 and J is TRBJ2-1, with D possibly called TRBD1 or TRBD2 (5 bases each). The CDR3 is 15 residues long. V was shortened by 0 bases and J by 2 bases, with 9 bases between the two germline ends. The V gene's germline CDR1 is SGHRS and CDR2 YFSETQ. CDR3 sequence: CASSLGGTTYNEQFF. In DNA form, the CDR3 reads TGCGCCAGCAGCTTGGGGGGGACCACCTACAATGAGCAGTTCTTC. Using reference TRBV5-1 and TRBJ2-1 for the parts outside the CDR3, the full variable domain is KAGVTQTPRYLIKTRGQQVTLSCSPISGHRSVSWYQQTPGQGLQFLFEYFSETQRNKGNFPGRFSGRQFSNSRSEMNVSTLELGDSALYLCASSLGGTTYNEQFFGPGTRLTVL.

This clonotype was seen repeatedly, ten times or more. The V call is TRBV25-1, the J call TRBJ2-3; no clear D. Germline loops: CDR1 MGHDK, CDR2 SYGVNS. V was trimmed by 5 bases and J by 3 bases, leaving 12 bases between them. The length of the CDR3 is 14 residues. CDR3 nucleotide sequence: TGTGCCAGCAGTCCCCCCATTGGGACAGATACGCAGTATTTT. Translating gives CASSPPIGTDTQYF.

This clonotype turned up a few times. V usage is TRBV21-1 and J usage is TRBJ1-2. TRBV21-1 is a known pseudogene. The CDR3 covers 14 residues. CDR3 DNA: TGTGCCAGCAGCTTCCAGGGACTTTTCTATGGCTACACCTTC. This translates into CASSFQGLFYGYTF.

In this sample, this clonotype turned up many times. CDR3 region: CASSLGTGLVQPQHF. CDR3 DNA: TGTGCCAGCAGCTTAGGGACAGGGCTTGTGCAGCCCCAGCATTTT. The chain employs TRBV7-9 and TRBJ1-5, with 8 bases lining up with TRBD1. The J segment lost 7 bases and the V segment lost 1 base, leaving 6 bases of the junction unmatched. Germline CDR1 is SEHNR and CDR2 is FQNEAQ (reference sequence). The CDR3 spans 15 residues.

This clonotype appeared a few times. V and J are TRBV15 and TRBJ2-6, with a weak D call TRBD1 (5 bases). V dropped 2 bases and J dropped 0 bases, with 17 bases sitting between them. CDR1 and CDR2 from the germline V gene are LNHNV and YYDKDF (reference sequence). The CDR3 extends over 19 amino acids. The DNA for the CDR3 is TGTGCCACCAGCAGACCCTTCTTTTACAGGTCCTCTGGGGCCAACGTCCTGACTTTC. This translates into CATSRPFFYRSSGANVLTF. The whole variable domain, remainder taken from reference TRBV15 and TRBJ2-6, is DAMVIQNPRYQVTQFGKPVTLSCSQTLNHNVMYWYQQKSSQAPKLLFHYYDKDFNNEADTPDNFQSRRPNTSFCFLDIRSPGLGDTAMYLCATSRPFFYRSSGANVLTFGAGSRLTVL.

This clonotype came up many times. This chain joins TRBV27 and TRBJ2-3; TRBD2 agrees at 10 bases. CDR3 length: 15 residues. Germline CDR1 reads MNHEY; CDR2 reads SMNVEV (reference sequence). The V segment lost 2 bases and the J segment 8 bases; nucleotides outside the gene matches: 7. CDR3 sequence reads: CASSLGLAGVGTQYF. CDR3 nucleotide sequence: TGTGCCAGCAGTTTAGGCCTAGCGGGAGTGGGTACGCAGTATTTT.

Ten or more counts support this clonotype. The gene calls are TRBV4-2 and TRBJ2-2, with TRBD2 matching 9 bases. Germline CDR1 and CDR2: LGHNA and YNFKEQ. V was clipped by 6 bases and J by 4 bases; unmatched bases: 6. This CDR3 is built from 15 residues. CDR3 loop: CASSLAGEGTGELFF. In DNA form, the CDR3 reads TGTGCCAGCAGTTTAGCGGGAGAGGGCACCGGGGAGCTGTTTTTT.

This clonotype was detected ten times or more. CDR3 sequence reads: CSARDFGTGNYEQYF. DNA for the CDR3: TGCAGTGCTAGAGATTTCGGCACAGGGAACTACGAGCAGTACTTC. The chain couples TRBV20-1 to TRBJ2-7, with TRBD1 as a possible D gene (6 bases). CDR1 is DFQATT and CDR2 is SNEGSKA in the germline V gene (reference sequence). V was shortened by 0 bases and J by 3 bases, with 15 bases between the two germline ends. This CDR3 comprises 15 residues.

Concerning this clonotype itself: One junction end disagrees with the germline gene, perhaps due to a read error. The gene calls are TRBV19 and TRBJ2-3, with D hard to call. There are 13 residues in the CDR3. The germline gives CDR1 LNHDA, CDR2 SQIVND (reference sequence). CDR3 protein: CASSRPGTDTQYF. DNA for the CDR3: TGTGCCAGTAGCAGACCAGGCACGGATACGCAGTATTTT. The complete variable domain, with remaining parts taken from reference TRBV19 and TRBJ2-3, reads DGGITQSPKYLFRKEGQNVTLSCEQNLNHDAMYWYRQDPGQGLRLIYYSQIVNDFQKGDIAEGYSVSREKKESFPLTVTSAQKNPTAFYLCASSRPGTDTQYFGPGTRLTVL.

This clonotype was detected ten times or more. The chain has TRBV7-3 and TRBJ2-7; D remains ambiguous. This CDR3 is 15 amino acids long. Trimming shortened V by 1 base and J by 5 bases, and 15 bases separated the two germline ends. Germline V gene data show CDR1 as SGHTA and CDR2 as FQGTGA. The CDR3 reads CASSLRGSSWDEQYF. Written as DNA, the CDR3 is TGTGCCAGCAGCTTAAGAGGCTCCTCTTGGGACGAGCAGTACTTC. The full variable domain, rest sourced from reference TRBV7-3 and TRBJ2-7, is GAGVSQTPSNKVTEKGKYVELRCDPISGHTALYWYRQSLGQGPEFLIYFQGTGAADDSGLPNDRFFAVRPEGSVSTLKIQRTERGDSAVYLCASSLRGSSWDEQYFGPGTRLTVT.

This clonotype was observed at least ten times. This sequence joins TRBV6-5 and TRBJ2-5; either TRBD1 or TRBD2 may supply D (5 bases each). The V gene lost 2 bases and the J gene lost 4 bases, with 8 bases spanning the gap. Germline CDR1 is MNHEY and CDR2 is SVGAGI. The CDR3 has 13 amino acids. CDR3 nucleotide sequence: TGTGCCAGCAGTTACAGGGACGGAGAGACCCAGTACTTC. It codes for CASSYRDGETQYF.

This clonotype was detected a few times. The CDR3 protein is CSASRGNRGNQPQHF. The CDR3 DNA reads TGCAGTGCTAGTAGGGGAAACAGGGGCAATCAGCCCCAGCATTTT. The genes are TRBV20-1 and TRBJ1-5; possible D gene TRBD1, 6 bases. Germline V lookup: CDR1 DFQATT, CDR2 SNEGSKA (reference sequence). The germline V and J ends were trimmed by 3 bases and 2 bases, with 14 bases remaining between them. The CDR3 is made up of 15 amino acids.

As DNA, the CDR3 is TGTGCCAGCAGTGAGGGGGGAGGCCTACAAGAGACCCAGTACTTC. This sequence encodes CASSEGGGLQETQYF. The V and J genes are TRBV6-1 and TRBJ2-5; a possible D gene is TRBD2 (6 bases). V dropped 3 bases and J dropped 2 bases, with 13 bases sitting between them. Germline V gives CDR1 MNHNS, CDR2 SASEGT. The CDR3 has 15 amino acids.

This clonotype was recorded at least ten times. The chain carries TRBV29-1 and TRBJ2-1; 7 positions match TRBD2. The ends lost 6 bases at V and 8 bases at J; junction bases unmatched: 13. Germline V gene data show CDR1 as SQVTM and CDR2 as ANQGSEA. This CDR3 contains 14 residues. The CDR3 nucleotides are TGCAGCGTCAAGGCGCAGGGACGGGGGGATGAGCAGTTCTTC. As protein: CSVKAQGRGDEQFF.

The sample holds many counts of this clonotype. This chain connects TRBV10-3 to TRBJ1-6; TRBD1 is a possible D gene (5 bases). Germline assignment: CDR1 ENHRY and CDR2 SYGVKD. The V and J ends lost 10 bases and 4 bases respectively, with 17 bases between them. The CDR3 spans 15 residues. The chain's CDR3 is CATLAGTEYNSPLHF. In DNA form, the CDR3 reads TGTGCCACCTTGGCCGGGACTGAGTATAATTCACCCCTCCACTTT.

The sample holds many counts of this clonotype. The V call is TRBV12-3 or TRBV12-4, the J call TRBJ2-2; D perhaps matches TRBD2 (6 bases). The V end was cut by 5 bases, the J end by 8 bases, with 12 bases between. This CDR3 spans 13 amino acids. The CDR3 region has the DNA TGTGCCAGCAGTCCATCGGGGGAAGGGGAGCTGTTTTTT. It translates to CASSPSGEGELFF.

This clonotype was seen more than once but under ten times. This sequence joins TRBV5-6 and TRBJ1-4; D unresolved. Per the germline V gene, CDR1 is SGHDT and CDR2 is YYEEEE. This CDR3 comprises 12 residues. V lost 1 base and J 5 bases, leaving 3 bases between the germline ends. CDR3 sequence reads: CASSLINEKLFF. The CDR3 DNA follows: TGTGCCAGCAGCTTGATAAATGAAAAACTGTTTTTT.

This clonotype has ten or more counts. The V gene is TRBV4-1, the J gene TRBJ2-3, with TRBD2 identical over 13 bases. CDR1 MGHRA and CDR2 YSYEKL come from the germline V gene. The CDR3 totals 21 residues. After removal of 0 bases from V and 0 bases from J, the junction contained 12 bases not matched to a gene. For the CDR3, the DNA is TGCGCCAGCAGCCAAGACCCGGGACTAGCGGGAAGTTACCCTAGCACAGATACGCAGTATTTT. Translating gives CASSQDPGLAGSYPSTDTQYF.

In this sample, this clonotype turned up a few times. This sequence joins TRBV5-1 and TRBJ2-1; weak D call: TRBD2 (6 bases). V lost 0 bases to trimming and J lost 14 bases, with 21 bases between them. The CDR3 length is 15 residues. Germline V CDR1 and CDR2: SGHRS, YFSETQ. The CDR3 region is CASSLGATSLKGEFF. CDR3 in DNA: TGCGCCAGCAGCTTGGGGGCGACTAGTTTAAAGGGAGAGTTCTTC.